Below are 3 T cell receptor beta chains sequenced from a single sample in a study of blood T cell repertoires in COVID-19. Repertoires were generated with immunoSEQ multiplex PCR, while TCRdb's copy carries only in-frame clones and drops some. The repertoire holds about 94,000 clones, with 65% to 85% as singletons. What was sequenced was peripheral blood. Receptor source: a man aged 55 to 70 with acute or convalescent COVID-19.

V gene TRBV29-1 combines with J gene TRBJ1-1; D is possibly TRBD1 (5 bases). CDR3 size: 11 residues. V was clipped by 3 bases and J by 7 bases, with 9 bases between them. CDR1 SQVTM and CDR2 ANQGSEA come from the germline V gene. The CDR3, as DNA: TGCAGCGTTGACCGGGGGGGTGAAGCTTTCTTT. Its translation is CSVDRGGEAFF. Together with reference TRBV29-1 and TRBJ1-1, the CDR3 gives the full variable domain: SAVISQKPSRDICQRGTSLTIQCQVDSQVTMMFWYRQQPGQSLTLIATANQGSEATYESGFVIDKFPISRPNLTFSTLTVSNMSPEDSSIYLCSVDRGGEAFFGQGTRLTVV.

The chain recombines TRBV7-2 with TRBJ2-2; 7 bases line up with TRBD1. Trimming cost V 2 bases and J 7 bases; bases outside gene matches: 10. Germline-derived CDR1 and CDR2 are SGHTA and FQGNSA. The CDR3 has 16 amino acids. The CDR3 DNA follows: TGTGCCAGCAGCTTAATGCCGGGACAGACGAGCGGGGAGCTGTTTTTT. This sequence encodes CASSLMPGQTSGELFF.

The CDR3 protein is CASTRNSNQPQHF. CDR3 DNA sequence: TGTGCCAGCACCAGGAATAGCAATCAGCCCCAGCATTTT. The chain has TRBV19 and TRBJ1-5; D is uncertain. V dropped 9 bases and J dropped 0 bases, with 9 bases sitting between them. The CDR3 has 13 amino acids. Germline-derived CDR1 and CDR2 are LNHDA and SQIVND (reference sequence).